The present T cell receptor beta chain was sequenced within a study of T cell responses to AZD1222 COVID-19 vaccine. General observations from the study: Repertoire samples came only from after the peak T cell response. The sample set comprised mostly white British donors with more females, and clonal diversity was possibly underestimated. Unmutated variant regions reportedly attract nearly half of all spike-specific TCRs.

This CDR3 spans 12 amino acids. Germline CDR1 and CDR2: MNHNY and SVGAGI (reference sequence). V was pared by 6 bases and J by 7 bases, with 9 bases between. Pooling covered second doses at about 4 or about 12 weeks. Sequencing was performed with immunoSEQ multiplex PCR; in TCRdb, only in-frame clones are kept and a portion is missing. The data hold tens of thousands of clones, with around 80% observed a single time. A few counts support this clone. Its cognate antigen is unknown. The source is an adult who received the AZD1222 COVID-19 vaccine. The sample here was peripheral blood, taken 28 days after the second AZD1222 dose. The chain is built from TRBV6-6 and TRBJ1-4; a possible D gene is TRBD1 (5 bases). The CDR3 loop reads CASSPGAEKLFF. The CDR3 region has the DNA TGTGCCAGCAGCCCTGGGGCTGAAAAACTGTTTTTT.